The 20 T cell receptor beta chains presented below share a single source sample, sequenced in a study of cytomegalovirus exposure and HLA in healthy donors. 13 Jbeta primers and 60 Vbeta primers were used for the PCR. TCRdb's copy holds only in-frame clones and misses some; the assay was immunoSEQ multiplex PCR. The sample yields approximately 77,000 clones, 72% seen once. The sequenced sample was PBMCs. Receptors were obtained from a man between 60 and 75 years old in good health and CMV-seropositive.

The chain couples TRBV19 to TRBJ2-1; 8 positions match TRBD2. CDR3 length: 15 amino acids. Germline CDR1 and CDR2: LNHDA and SQIVND (reference sequence). J lost 7 bases, V lost 3 bases, and 8 bases had no gene match. CDR3 in amino acids: CASSIISGELNEQFF. DNA of the CDR3: TGTGCCAGTAGTATCATTAGCGGGGAGTTAAATGAGCAGTTCTTC.

This clone was seen a handful of times. DNA of the CDR3: TGCAGCGTTACCTCCGGGACAGGGAACTATGGCTACACCTTC. Translating it yields CSVTSGTGNYGYTF. This rearrangement joins TRBV29-1 to TRBJ1-2; 9 nucleotides align to TRBD1. The CDR3 consists of 14 residues. Germline-derived CDR1 and CDR2 are SQVTM and ANQGSEA. Trimming at V came to 5 bases and at J to 2 bases, leaving 6 bases not matched to a gene. The full variable domain, completed using reference TRBV29-1 and TRBJ1-2, is SAVISQKPSRDICQRGTSLTIQCQVDSQVTMMFWYRQQPGQSLTLIATANQGSEATYESGFVIDKFPISRPNLTFSTLTVSNMSPEDSSIYLCSVTSGTGNYGYTFGSGTRLTVV.

This clone has only a few counts. This rearrangement joins TRBV6-5 to TRBJ1-1; a possible D gene is TRBD1 (5 bases). Per the germline V gene, CDR1 is MNHEY and CDR2 is SVGAGI. Trimming took off 0 bases at V and 5 bases at J, with 16 bases between the two ends. CDR3 length equals 16 residues. The DNA of the CDR3 is TGTGCCAGCAGTTACTCCATCTCGGGGGGAGGGACTGAAGCTTTCTTT. Its translation is CASSYSISGGGTEAFF.

The V and J genes are TRBV27 and TRBJ2-1, with D uncertain. Trimming removed 0 bases from V and 4 bases from J, with 7 bases in between. The CDR3 spans 14 residues. The germline gives CDR1 MNHEY, CDR2 SMNVEV (reference sequence). In nucleotides, the CDR3 is TGTGCCAGCAGTTTATCTCGGTTTTACAATGAGCAGTTCTTC. This translates into CASSLSRFYNEQFF.

V and J are TRBV5-1 and TRBJ1-3; 7 nucleotides align to TRBD1. The V gene end was trimmed by 4 bases and the J gene end by 4 bases; junction bases not matched to a gene: 8. The length of the CDR3 is 15 residues. Looked up from germline, CDR1 is SGHRS and CDR2 is YFSETQ. For the CDR3, the DNA is TGCGCCAGCAGCCGGGACAGAGGTTCCGGAAACACCATATATTTT. Translating gives CASSRDRGSGNTIYF.

The chain recombines TRBV19 with TRBJ2-1; TRBD2 is a possible D gene (6 bases). CDR1 is LNHDA and CDR2 is SQIVND in the germline V gene (reference sequence). The V end lost 8 bases, the J end lost 3 bases, and 14 bases lay between the germline ends. The CDR3 runs 14 residues. As DNA, the CDR3 is TGTGCCAGTTCCGGGACTGGGGGCTACAATGAGCAGTTCTTC. Translated, it gives CASSGTGGYNEQFF. Full variable domain (outside the CDR3, taken from reference TRBV19 and TRBJ2-1): DGGITQSPKYLFRKEGQNVTLSCEQNLNHDAMYWYRQDPGQGLRLIYYSQIVNDFQKGDIAEGYSVSREKKESFPLTVTSAQKNPTAFYLCASSGTGGYNEQFFGPGTRLTVL.

The genes are TRBV29-1 and TRBJ1-1; a possible D gene is TRBD1 (5 bases). Looked up from germline, CDR1 is SQVTM and CDR2 is ANQGSEA. The ends were cut back, 3 bases at V and 5 bases at J, with 10 bases in the middle. The CDR3 contains 12 residues. CDR3 residues: CSVEAGGTEAFF. The CDR3 DNA sequence: TGCAGCGTTGAGGCGGGGGGGACTGAAGCTTTCTTT. The full variable domain, with the rest looked up from reference TRBV29-1 and TRBJ1-1, is SAVISQKPSRDICQRGTSLTIQCQVDSQVTMMFWYRQQPGQSLTLIATANQGSEATYESGFVIDKFPISRPNLTFSTLTVSNMSPEDSSIYLCSVEAGGTEAFFGQGTRLTVV.

This clone was seen a single time. The chain employs TRBV25-1 and TRBJ2-2; weak D call: TRBD1 (5 bases). The germline gives CDR1 MGHDK, CDR2 SYGVNS. Trimming pared 7 bases from V and 6 bases from J, leaving 9 bases between. There are 12 residues in the CDR3. The CDR3 region is CASTQGSGELFF. The CDR3 DNA sequence: TGTGCCAGCACGCAGGGCTCCGGGGAGCTGTTTTTT.

The chain employs TRBV7-6 and TRBJ2-1, with D possibly matching TRBD1 (5 bases). Germline lookup yields CDR1 SGHVS and CDR2 FNYEAQ. This CDR3 comprises 15 residues. Trimming removed 5 bases from V and 7 bases from J, with 18 bases in between. CDR3 sequence reads: CASSHTQGARNEQFF. The CDR3 DNA follows: TGTGCCAGCAGCCACACTCAAGGGGCTAGGAATGAGCAGTTCTTC.

V and J are TRBV5-4 and TRBJ1-2; 9 nucleotides match TRBD1. The germline gives CDR1 SGHNT, CDR2 YYREEE (reference sequence). The CDR3 length is 14 residues. J gave up 5 bases and V 2 bases, and 4 bases lay outside the gene matches. The CDR3 DNA reads TGTGCCAGCAGCTTACAGGGGGCACTATATGGCTACACCTTC. It is translated as CASSLQGALYGYTF.

A word on this clone: A junction boundary mismatches the germline segment, possibly from a read error. The CDR3 region is CASSLGQLQETQYF. CDR3 DNA sequence: TGTGCTAGCAGCCTGGGACAACTACAGGAGACCCAGTACTTC. This sequence joins TRBV7-7 and TRBJ2-5, with D perhaps TRBD1 (6 bases). The CDR3 is 14 residues long. The germline gives CDR1 SSHAT, CDR2 FNYEAQ (reference sequence).

The V and J genes are TRBV4-1 and TRBJ2-5; TRBD2 matches 7 bases. Germline V lookup: CDR1 MGHRA, CDR2 YSYEKL. After removal of 4 bases from V and 4 bases from J, the junction contained 15 bases not matched to a gene. This CDR3 contains 17 residues. The CDR3, as DNA: TGCGCCAGCAGCCGAGGTCCCAGGGACTACACCGGAGAGACCCAGTACTTC. It translates to CASSRGPRDYTGETQYF.

V usage is TRBV7-2 and J usage is TRBJ1-4, with TRBD1 matching 7 bases. Trimming at V came to 8 bases and at J to 6 bases, leaving 6 bases not matched to a gene. CDR3 size: 13 residues. Germline V gene lookup returns CDR1 SGHTA and CDR2 FQGNSA. CDR3 protein: CASLDRADEKLFF. DNA of the CDR3: TGTGCCAGCCTAGACAGGGCTGATGAAAAACTGTTTTTT.

This clone was seen a handful of times. The V call is TRBV6-5, the J call TRBJ2-3, with D unresolved. Trimming cost V 2 bases and J 4 bases, with 10 bases left between them. This CDR3 spans 14 amino acids. Looked up from germline, CDR1 is MNHEY and CDR2 is SVGAGI. CDR3 sequence (DNA): TGTGCCAGCAGTTACACAAAAGGAGCAGATACGCAGTATTTT. As protein: CASSYTKGADTQYF.

By share, this clone ranks as medium-sized. The chain is built from TRBV6-6 and TRBJ2-7; tentative D call: TRBD2 (6 bases). CDR1 and CDR2 from the germline V gene are MNHNY and SVGAGI (reference sequence). Trimming shortened V by 10 bases and J by 3 bases, and 10 bases separated the two germline ends. The CDR3 is made up of 11 amino acids. The CDR3 spells CATGAIYEQYF. CDR3 sequence (DNA): TGTGCCACGGGAGCAATCTACGAGCAGTACTTC.

This clone came up a few times. The rearrangement joins TRBV7-3 to TRBJ2-1; 10 bases line up with TRBD2. CDR3 length: 15 amino acids. V was pared by 3 bases and J by 6 bases, with 5 bases of the junction left unmatched. Germline loops: CDR1 SGHTA, CDR2 FQGTGA. The CDR3: CASSFLAGEVNEQFF. DNA for the CDR3: TGTGCCAGCAGCTTCCTAGCGGGAGAGGTCAATGAGCAGTTCTTC.

The chain has TRBV6-1 and TRBJ1-5; D may be TRBD1 (6 bases). V lost 5 bases to trimming and J lost 6 bases, with 11 bases between them. Germline-derived CDR1 and CDR2 are MNHNS and SASEGT. The CDR3 length is 13 residues. CDR3 sequence (DNA): TGTGCCAGCAGTTTGGACAGTTTTCAGCCCCAGCATTTT. Translating it yields CASSLDSFQPQHF.

The chain recombines TRBV7-8 with TRBJ2-3; 7 bases line up with TRBD2. CDR1 is SGHVS, CDR2 FQNEAQ, per germline. This CDR3 region has 15 residues. Trimming at V came to 1 base and at J to 3 bases, leaving 4 bases not matched to a gene. The CDR3 is CASSLGGGGTDTQYF. The DNA of the CDR3 is TGTGCCAGCAGCTTAGGAGGCGGGGGAACAGATACGCAGTATTTT.

This chain links TRBV9 with TRBJ1-5, with D unclear. From germline, CDR1 is SGDLS and CDR2 YYNGEE. The CDR3 has 10 amino acids. The V and J ends lost 5 bases and 6 bases respectively, with 3 bases between them. The CDR3 sequence: CASRAQPQHF. The CDR3 nucleotides read TGTGCCAGCAGGGCTCAGCCCCAGCATTTT.

The rearrangement links TRBV27 to TRBJ2-7; perhaps TRBD2 as D (6 bases). The CDR3 runs 13 residues. Trimming took off 4 bases at V and 4 bases at J, with 11 bases between the two ends. CDR1 and CDR2 (germline): MNHEY, SMNVEV (reference sequence). CDR3 protein: CASSYREPYEQYF. Written as DNA, the CDR3 is TGTGCCAGCAGTTATCGGGAGCCTTACGAGCAGTACTTC.